Sequencing of this TCR beta chain was carried out in a study of graft-versus-host responses after intestinal transplantation. Study-wide context: All recipients were given anti-thymocyte globulin induction, and tacrolimus and steroids were then administered for 2 to 4 years.

Concerning this clone: Antigen specificity is unknown.

This table comes from immunoSEQ multiplex PCR, and its TCRdb copy is limited to in-frame clones, with some not included. Here the sample spans approximately 94,000 clones, roughly 87% being singletons. V shed 2 bases and J 4 bases; nucleotides not matched to a gene: 2. The CDR3 is 14 residues long. Looked up from germline, CDR1 is SNHLY and CDR2 is FYNNEI. The sample here was unstimulated CD4+ T cells sorted from spleen or lymph node cells, taken before transplant. The TCR was taken from a human donor who was the organ donor for an intestinal transplant. The genes are TRBV2 and TRBJ1-5; TRBD1 agrees at 7 bases. The CDR3 sequence: CASSEWDRNQPQHF. The CDR3 DNA sequence: TGTGCCAGCAGTGAATGGGACAGAAATCAGCCCCAGCATTTT.